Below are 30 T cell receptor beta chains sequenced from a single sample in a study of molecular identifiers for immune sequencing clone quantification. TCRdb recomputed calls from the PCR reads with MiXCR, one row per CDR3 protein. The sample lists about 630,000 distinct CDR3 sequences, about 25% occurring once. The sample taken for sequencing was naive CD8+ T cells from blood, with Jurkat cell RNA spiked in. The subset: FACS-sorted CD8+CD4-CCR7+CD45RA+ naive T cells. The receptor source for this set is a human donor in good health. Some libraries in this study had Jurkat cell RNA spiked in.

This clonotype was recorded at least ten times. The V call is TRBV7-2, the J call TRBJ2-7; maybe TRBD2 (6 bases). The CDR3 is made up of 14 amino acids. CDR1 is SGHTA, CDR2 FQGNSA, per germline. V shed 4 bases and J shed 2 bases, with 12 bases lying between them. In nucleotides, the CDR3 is TGTGCCAGCAGCTCCGCGGGGCCCACCTACGAGCAGTACTTC. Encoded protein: CASSSAGPTYEQYF.

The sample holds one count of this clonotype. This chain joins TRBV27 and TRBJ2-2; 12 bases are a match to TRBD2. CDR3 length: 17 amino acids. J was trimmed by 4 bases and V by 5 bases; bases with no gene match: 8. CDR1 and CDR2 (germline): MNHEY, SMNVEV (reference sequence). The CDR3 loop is CASSILAGGDGTGELFF. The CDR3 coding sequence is TGTGCCAGCAGTATACTAGCGGGAGGAGATGGCACCGGGGAGCTGTTTTTT.

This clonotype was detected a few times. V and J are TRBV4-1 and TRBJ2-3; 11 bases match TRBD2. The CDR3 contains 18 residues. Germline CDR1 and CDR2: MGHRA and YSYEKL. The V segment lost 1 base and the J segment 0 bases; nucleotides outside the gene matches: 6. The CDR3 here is CASSQVASGGISTDTQYF. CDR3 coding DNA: TGCGCCAGCAGCCAAGTGGCTAGCGGGGGGATTAGCACAGATACGCAGTATTTT.

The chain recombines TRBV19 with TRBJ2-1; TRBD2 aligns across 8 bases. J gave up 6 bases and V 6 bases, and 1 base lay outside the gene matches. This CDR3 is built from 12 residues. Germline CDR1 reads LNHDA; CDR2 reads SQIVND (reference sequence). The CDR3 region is CASSGGANEQFF. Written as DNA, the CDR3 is TGTGCCAGTAGCGGGGGGGCCAATGAGCAGTTCTTC.

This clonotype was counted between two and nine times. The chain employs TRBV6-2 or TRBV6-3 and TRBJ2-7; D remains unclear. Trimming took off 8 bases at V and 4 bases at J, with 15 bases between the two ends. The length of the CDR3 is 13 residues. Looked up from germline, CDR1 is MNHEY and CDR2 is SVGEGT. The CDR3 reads CASSFGLRYEQYF. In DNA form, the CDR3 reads TGTGCCAGCTCCTTCGGTTTGCGGTACGAGCAGTACTTC.

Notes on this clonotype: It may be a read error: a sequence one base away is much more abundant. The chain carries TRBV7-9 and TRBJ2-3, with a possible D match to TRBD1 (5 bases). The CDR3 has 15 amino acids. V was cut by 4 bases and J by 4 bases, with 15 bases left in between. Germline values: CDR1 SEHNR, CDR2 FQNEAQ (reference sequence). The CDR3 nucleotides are TGTGCCAGCAGCTCAGAGCTGGGGCCCCCAGATACGCAGTATTTT. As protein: CASSSELGPPDTQYF.

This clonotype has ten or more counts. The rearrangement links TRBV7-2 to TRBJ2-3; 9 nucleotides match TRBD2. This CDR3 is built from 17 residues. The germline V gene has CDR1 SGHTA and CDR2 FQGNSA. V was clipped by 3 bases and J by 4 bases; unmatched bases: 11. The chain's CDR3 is CASSLRGLAGRSDTQYF. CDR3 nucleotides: TGTGCCAGCAGCTTGCGGGGTCTAGCGGGAAGGTCAGATACGCAGTATTTT.

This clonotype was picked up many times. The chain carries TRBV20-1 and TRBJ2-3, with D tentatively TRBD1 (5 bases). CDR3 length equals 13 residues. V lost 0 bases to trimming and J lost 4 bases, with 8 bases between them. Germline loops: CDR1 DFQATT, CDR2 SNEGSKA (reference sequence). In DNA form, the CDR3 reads TGCAGTGCTAGAGATAAAGGGGCAGATACGCAGTATTTT. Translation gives CSARDKGADTQYF.

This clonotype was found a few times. Here the CDR3 DNA reads TGTGCCACCACCCTCCTGAGTGGGGGAAATCAGCCCCAGCATTTT. Translation gives CATTLLSGGNQPQHF. The V call is TRBV6-1, the J call TRBJ1-5, with a possible D match to TRBD1 (5 bases). Germline V lookup: CDR1 MNHNS, CDR2 SASEGT. Between the trimmed V and J ends, which lost 10 bases and 4 bases, there was a span of 20 bases. This CDR3 has 15 amino acids.

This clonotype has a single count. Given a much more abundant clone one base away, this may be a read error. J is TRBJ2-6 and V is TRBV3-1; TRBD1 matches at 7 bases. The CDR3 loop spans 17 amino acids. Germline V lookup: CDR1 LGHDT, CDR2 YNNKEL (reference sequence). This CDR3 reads CARSQGGRTYFSDVLTF. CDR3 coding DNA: TGTGCCCGCAGCCAAGGGGGCCGGACTTACTTCTCGGACGTCCTGACTTTC. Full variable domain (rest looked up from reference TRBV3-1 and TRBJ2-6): DTAVSQTPKYLVTQMGNDKSIKCEQNLGHDTMYWYKQDSKKFLKIMFSYNNKELIINETVPNRFSPKSPDKAHLNLHINSLELGDSAVYFCARSQGGRTYFSDVLTFGAGSRLTVL.

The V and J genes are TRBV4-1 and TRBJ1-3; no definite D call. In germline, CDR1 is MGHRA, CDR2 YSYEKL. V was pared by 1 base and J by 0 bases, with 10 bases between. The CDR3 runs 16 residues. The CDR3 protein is CASSQGSSLSGNTIYF. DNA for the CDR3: TGCGCCAGCAGCCAAGGTTCCAGTCTCTCTGGAAACACCATATATTTT.

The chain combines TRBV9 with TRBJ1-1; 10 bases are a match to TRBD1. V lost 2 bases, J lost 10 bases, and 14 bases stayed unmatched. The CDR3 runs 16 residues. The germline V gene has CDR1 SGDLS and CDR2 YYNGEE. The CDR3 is CASSVEGQGTYTAAFF. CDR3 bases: TGTGCCAGCAGCGTGGAGGGACAGGGGACGTACACCGCAGCTTTCTTT.

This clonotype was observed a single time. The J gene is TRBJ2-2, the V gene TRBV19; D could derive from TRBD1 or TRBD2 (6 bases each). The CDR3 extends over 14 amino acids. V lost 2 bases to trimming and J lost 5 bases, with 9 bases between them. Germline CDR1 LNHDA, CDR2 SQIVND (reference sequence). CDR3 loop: CASSIRGVTGELFF. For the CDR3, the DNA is TGTGCCAGTAGTATAAGGGGGGTGACCGGGGAGCTGTTTTTT.

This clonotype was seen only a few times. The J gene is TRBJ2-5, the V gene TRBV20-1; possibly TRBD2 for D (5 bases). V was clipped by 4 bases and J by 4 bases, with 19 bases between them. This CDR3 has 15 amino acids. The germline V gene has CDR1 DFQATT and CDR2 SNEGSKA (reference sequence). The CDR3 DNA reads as TGCAGTGCTATATTAGCGCCTACCCGAAGAGAGACCCAGTACTTC. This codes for CSAILAPTRRETQYF.

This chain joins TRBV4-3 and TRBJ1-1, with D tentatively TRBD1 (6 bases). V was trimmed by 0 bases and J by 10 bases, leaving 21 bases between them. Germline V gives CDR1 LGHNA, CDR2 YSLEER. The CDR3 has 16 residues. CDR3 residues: CASSQDRYGGALGAFF. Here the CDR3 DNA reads TGCGCCAGCAGCCAAGATCGTTACGGGGGCGCTCTGGGAGCTTTCTTT.

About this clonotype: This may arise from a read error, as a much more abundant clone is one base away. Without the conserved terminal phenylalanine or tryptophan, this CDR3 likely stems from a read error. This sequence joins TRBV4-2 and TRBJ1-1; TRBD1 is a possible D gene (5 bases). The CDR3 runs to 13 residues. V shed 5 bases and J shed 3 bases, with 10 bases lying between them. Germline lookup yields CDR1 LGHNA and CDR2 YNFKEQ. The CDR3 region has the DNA TGTGCCAGCAGCGAAACAGGTGACACTGAAGCTTTCTCT. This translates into CASSETGDTEAFS.

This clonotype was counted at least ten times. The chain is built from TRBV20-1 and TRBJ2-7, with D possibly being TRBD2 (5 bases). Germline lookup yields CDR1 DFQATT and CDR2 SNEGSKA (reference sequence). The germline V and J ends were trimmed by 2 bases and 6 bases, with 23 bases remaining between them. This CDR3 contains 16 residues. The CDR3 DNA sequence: TGCAGTGCTAGAACATCCCTCGGGCTGCGGGTTGGCGAGCAGTACTTC. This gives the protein CSARTSLGLRVGEQYF.

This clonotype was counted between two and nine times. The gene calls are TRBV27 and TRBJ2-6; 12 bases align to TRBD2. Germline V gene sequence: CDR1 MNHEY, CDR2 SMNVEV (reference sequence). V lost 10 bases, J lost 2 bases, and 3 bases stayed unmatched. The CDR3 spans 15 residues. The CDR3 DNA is TGTGCCACCGGACTAGCGGGACCTGGGGCCAACGTCCTGACTTTC. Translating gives CATGLAGPGANVLTF.

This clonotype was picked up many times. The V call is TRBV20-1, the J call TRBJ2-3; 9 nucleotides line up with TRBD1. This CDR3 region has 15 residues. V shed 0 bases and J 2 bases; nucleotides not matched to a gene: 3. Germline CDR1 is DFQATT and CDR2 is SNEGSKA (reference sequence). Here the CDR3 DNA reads TGCAGTGCTAGAGATCGGGACAGGGCCACAGATACGCAGTATTTT. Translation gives CSARDRDRATDTQYF.

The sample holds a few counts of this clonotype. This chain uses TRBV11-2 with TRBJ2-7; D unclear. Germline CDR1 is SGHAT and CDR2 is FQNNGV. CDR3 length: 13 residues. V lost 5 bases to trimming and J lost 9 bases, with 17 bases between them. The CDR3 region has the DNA TGTGCCAGCAGCCCTAATGACGGCAACGCGCAGTACTTC. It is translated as CASSPNDGNAQYF.

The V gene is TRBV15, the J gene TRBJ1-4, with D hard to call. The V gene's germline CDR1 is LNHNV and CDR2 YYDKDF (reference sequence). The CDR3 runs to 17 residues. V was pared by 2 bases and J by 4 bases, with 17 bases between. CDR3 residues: CATSRSTANPLNEKLFF. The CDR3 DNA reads TGTGCCACCAGCAGATCTACAGCAAACCCACTTAATGAAAAACTGTTTTTT.

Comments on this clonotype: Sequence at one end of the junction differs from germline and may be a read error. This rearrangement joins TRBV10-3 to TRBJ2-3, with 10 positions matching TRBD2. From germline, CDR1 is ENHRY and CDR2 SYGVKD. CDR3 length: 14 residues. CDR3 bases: TGTACCATCAGTGGGACTAGCGCCACAGATACGCAGTATTTT. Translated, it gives CTISGTSATDTQYF.

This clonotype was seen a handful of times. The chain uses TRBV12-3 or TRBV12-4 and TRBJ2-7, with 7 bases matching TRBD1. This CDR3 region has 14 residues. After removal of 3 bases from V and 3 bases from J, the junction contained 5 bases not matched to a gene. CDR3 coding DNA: TGTGCCAGCAGTTTTGGGACAGTGAGCTACGAGCAGTACTTC. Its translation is CASSFGTVSYEQYF.

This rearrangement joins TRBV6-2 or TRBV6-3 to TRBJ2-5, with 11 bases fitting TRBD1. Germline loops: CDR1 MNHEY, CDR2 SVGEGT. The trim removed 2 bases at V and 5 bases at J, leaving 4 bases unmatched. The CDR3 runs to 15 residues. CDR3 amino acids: CASSYRDRGTETQYF. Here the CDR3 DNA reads TGTGCCAGCAGTTACCGGGACAGGGGGACGGAGACCCAGTACTTC.

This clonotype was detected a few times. In DNA, the CDR3 is TGTGCCAGTAGTATGCAGGGGGCCCACACTGAAGCTTTCTTT. It is translated as CASSMQGAHTEAFF. The rearrangement uses TRBV19 and TRBJ1-1; the match to TRBD1 covers 8 bases. The CDR3 spans 14 residues. Germline V CDR1 and CDR2: LNHDA, SQIVND (reference sequence). V trimming: 3 bases; J trimming: 3 bases; junction bases outside the gene matches: 3.

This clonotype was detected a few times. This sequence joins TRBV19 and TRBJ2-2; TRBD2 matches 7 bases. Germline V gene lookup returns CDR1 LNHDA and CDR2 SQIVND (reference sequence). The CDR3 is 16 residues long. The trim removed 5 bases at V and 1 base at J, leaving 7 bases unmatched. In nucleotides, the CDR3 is TGTGCCAGTAGTTCCCGTGGGGGGGTGAACACCGGGGAGCTGTTTTTT. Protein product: CASSSRGGVNTGELFF. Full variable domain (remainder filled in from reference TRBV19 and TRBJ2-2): DGGITQSPKYLFRKEGQNVTLSCEQNLNHDAMYWYRQDPGQGLRLIYYSQIVNDFQKGDIAEGYSVSREKKESFPLTVTSAQKNPTAFYLCASSSRGGVNTGELFFGEGSRLTVL.

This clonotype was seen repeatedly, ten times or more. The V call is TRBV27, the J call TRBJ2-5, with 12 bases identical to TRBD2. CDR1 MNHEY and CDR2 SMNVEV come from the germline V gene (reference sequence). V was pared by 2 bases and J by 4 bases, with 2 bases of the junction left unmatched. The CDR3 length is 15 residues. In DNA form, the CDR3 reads TGTGCCAGCAGTTTAACTAGCGGGGGGCGAGAGACCCAGTACTTC. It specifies CASSLTSGGRETQYF.

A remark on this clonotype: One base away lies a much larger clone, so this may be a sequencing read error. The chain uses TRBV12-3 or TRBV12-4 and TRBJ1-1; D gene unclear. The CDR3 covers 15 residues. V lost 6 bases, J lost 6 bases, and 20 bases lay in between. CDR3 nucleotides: TGTGCCAGCAGCCAACCCCTGGGGTTTGACTCTGAAGCTTTCTTT. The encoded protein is CASSQPLGFDSEAFF.

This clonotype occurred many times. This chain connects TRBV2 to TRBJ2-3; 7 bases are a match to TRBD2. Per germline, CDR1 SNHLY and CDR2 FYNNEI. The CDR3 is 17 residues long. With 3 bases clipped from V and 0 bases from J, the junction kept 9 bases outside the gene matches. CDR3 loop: CASSEMLLAGSTDTQYF. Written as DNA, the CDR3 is TGTGCCAGCAGTGAGATGTTGTTAGCGGGTAGCACAGATACGCAGTATTTT.

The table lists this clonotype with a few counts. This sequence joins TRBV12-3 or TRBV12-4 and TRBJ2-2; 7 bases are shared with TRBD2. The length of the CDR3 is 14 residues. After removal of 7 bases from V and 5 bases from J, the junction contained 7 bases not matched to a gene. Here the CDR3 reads CASIWSGETGELFF. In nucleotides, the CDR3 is TGTGCCAGCATATGGAGCGGGGAGACCGGGGAGCTGTTTTTT.